The TCR beta chain described here comes from a study of Ad26.COV2.S vaccination and SARS-CoV-2 variants. The protocol was immunoSEQ multiplex PCR, while the TCRdb copy is restricted to in-frame clones and leaves out a portion. The data hold some 520,000 clones, with roughly 87% observed a single time. This clone has only one observation. As for treatment: 19 received Ad26.COV2.S at low or high dose, single or two shots; roughly 5 received placebo; per-sample allocation not given. Sampling took place 63 days after the first vaccine or placebo injection. The CDR3 contains 15 residues. The V gene lost 0 bases and the J gene lost 9 bases, with 15 bases spanning the gap. The germline V gene has CDR1 LGHNA and CDR2 YSLEER.

The TCR sequence derives from a person aged 18-60 years who received the Ad26.COV2.S COVID-19 vaccine or a placebo. V usage is TRBV4-3 and J usage is TRBJ1-5, with D perhaps TRBD1 (6 bases). This material consisted of peripheral blood, taken in a trial of Ad26.COV2.S vaccine versus placebo. The CDR3 coding sequence is TGCGCCAGCAGCCAAGATCGGGGGGCTGGATGGCCCCAGCATTTT. This gives the protein CASSQDRGAGWPQHF.